This entry features one T cell receptor beta chain sequence. The target antigen is unknown. The germline V gene encodes CDR1 SGHRS and CDR2 YFSETQ. Trimming shortened V by 4 bases and J by 5 bases, and 18 bases separated the two germline ends. This CDR3 region has 15 residues. Assay used: immunoSEQ multiplex PCR; TCRdb lists only in-frame clones, some missing. The data hold over 7,500 clones, with under 85% observed a single time. The source of the sample is a study of T cell clonotyping in hematopoietic cell transplantation. Study observations and caveats: No sorting was done, leaving CD4 and CD8 contributions mixed.

The V gene is TRBV5-1, the J gene TRBJ2-5; possibly TRBD2 for D (5 bases). The material sequenced was PBMCs, taken at the time of graft-versus-host disease after allogeneic stem cell transplant. This clonotype was obtained from a male patient aged 55-69 years who had an allogeneic stem cell transplant from an unrelated donor, so the T cells may come from the graft donor. Some clones in this sample may be carry-over from other donors' samples. The CDR3 sequence: CASSPKGANGETQYF. CDR3 coding DNA: TGCGCCAGCAGCCCTAAGGGAGCTAATGGGGAGACCCAGTACTTC.